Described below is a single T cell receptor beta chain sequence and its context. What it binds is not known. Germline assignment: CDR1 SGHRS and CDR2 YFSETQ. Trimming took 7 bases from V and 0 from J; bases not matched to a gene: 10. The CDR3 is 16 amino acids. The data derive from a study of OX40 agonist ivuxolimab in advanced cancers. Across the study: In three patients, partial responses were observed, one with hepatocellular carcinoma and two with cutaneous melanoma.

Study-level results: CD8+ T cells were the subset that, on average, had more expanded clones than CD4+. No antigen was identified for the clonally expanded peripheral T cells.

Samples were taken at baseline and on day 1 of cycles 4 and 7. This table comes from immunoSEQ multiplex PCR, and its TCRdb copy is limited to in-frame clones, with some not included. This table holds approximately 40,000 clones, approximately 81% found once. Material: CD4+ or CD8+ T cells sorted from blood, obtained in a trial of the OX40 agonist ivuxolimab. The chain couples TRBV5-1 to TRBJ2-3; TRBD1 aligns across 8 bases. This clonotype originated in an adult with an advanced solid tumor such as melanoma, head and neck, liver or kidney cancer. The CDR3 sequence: CASFPIGTGSTDTQYF. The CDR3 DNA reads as TGCGCCAGCTTCCCGATTGGGACAGGCAGCACAGATACGCAGTATTTT.